Shown below are 3 T cell receptor beta chains from a single sample sequenced in a study of cytomegalovirus exposure and HLA in healthy donors. Primers for the PCR totalled 60 Vbeta and 13 Jbeta. Only in-frame clones appear in the TCRdb table, and some are missing; sequencing was by immunoSEQ multiplex PCR. The sample gives around 180,000 clones, 65% to 75% of which show up once; about 1.6% is in the top ten. The sequenced sample was PBMCs. These receptor sequences come from a girl aged 5-17 years in good health and CMV-seronegative.

This chain joins TRBV7-9 and TRBJ1-2; maybe TRBD1 (5 bases). This CDR3 comprises 17 residues. Germline V gene lookup returns CDR1 SEHNR and CDR2 FQNEAQ (reference sequence). Trimming removed 4 bases at V and 0 bases at J, with 18 bases between. CDR3 sequence: CASSSPGLRAANYGYTF. CDR3 DNA: TGTGCCAGCAGCTCACCGGGACTCCGCGCAGCTAACTATGGCTACACCTTC.

This clone was seen only a few times. The chain recombines TRBV29-1 with TRBJ2-7, with TRBD1 matching over 7 bases. This CDR3 is 13 amino acids long. The V gene end was trimmed by 6 bases and the J gene end by 0 bases; junction bases not matched to a gene: 5. Germline CDR1 and CDR2: SQVTM and ANQGSEA. The CDR3 reads CSVYRQGSYEQYF. CDR3 DNA: TGCAGCGTCTACCGACAGGGCTCCTACGAGCAGTACTTC.

The V call is TRBV7-2, the J call TRBJ1-5; possibly TRBD1 for D (6 bases). Trimming removed 3 bases at V and 1 base at J, with 13 bases between. This CDR3 has 16 amino acids. Germline CDR1 reads SGHTA; CDR2 reads FQGNSA. The CDR3 DNA reads as TGTGCCAGCAGCTTTGCCGGCAGGGGAAGCAATCAGCCCCAGCATTTT. Translation: CASSFAGRGSNQPQHF.